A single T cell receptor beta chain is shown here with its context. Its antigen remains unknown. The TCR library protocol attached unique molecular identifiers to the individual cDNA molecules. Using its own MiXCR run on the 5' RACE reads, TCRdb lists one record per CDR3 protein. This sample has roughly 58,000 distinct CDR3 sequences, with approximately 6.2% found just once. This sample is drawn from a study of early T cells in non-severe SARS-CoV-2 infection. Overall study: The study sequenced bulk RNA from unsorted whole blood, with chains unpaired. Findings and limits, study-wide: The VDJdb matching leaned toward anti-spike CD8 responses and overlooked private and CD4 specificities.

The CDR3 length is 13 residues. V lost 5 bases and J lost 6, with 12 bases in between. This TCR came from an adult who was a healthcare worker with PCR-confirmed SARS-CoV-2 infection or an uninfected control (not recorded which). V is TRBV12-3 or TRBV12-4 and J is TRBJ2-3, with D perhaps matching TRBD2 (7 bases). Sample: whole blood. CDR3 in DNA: TGTGCCAGCAGTAGGGGGGGAGGCGATACGCAGTATTTT. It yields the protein CASSRGGGDTQYF.